The 16 T cell receptor beta chains below were found in one sample sequenced in a study of T cells in women clearing cervical HPV infection. Clones were sequenced by immunoSEQ multiplex PCR, and TCRdb holds only the in-frame ones, with some missing. This table lists about 25,000 clones. Sequencing was carried out using blood buffy coat. These TCRs come from a woman between 18 and 70 years old with a cervical HPV16 infection that either progressed to CIN3+ or cleared (not recorded which).

Frequency places this clone as medium-sized. The same CDR3 can be traced to other DNA sequences in this sample. Partial CDR3 DNA: TGTGCCAGCTCACCACGGCAGGGGGGCTACGAG. It yields the protein CASSPRQGGYE. The entire CDR3 protein reads CASSPRQGGYEQYF. V is TRBV18 and J is TRBJ2-7; tentative D call: TRBD1 (7 bases). Read coverage stops 3 residues before the CDR3 terminus; the germline J gene supplies the remainder. This CDR3 comprises 14 residues. V gave up 1 base and J gave up 3 bases, with 10 bases separating them. Germline CDR1 is KGHSH and CDR2 is LQKENI.

On this clone itself: The CDR3 end lies 3 residues beyond the end of the read and is filled in from the germline J gene. J is TRBJ1-6 and V is TRBV7-9, with a weak D call TRBD1 (5 bases). Trimming cost V 5 bases and J 10 bases, with 15 bases left between them. Germline V gene data show CDR1 as SEHNR and CDR2 as FQNEAQ (reference sequence). The CDR3 length is 14 residues. The sequenced part of the CDR3 DNA is TGTGCCAGCAGCAAGGGGCTAGTAGAGTCACCC. This codes for CASSKGLVESP. The CDR3 as a whole reads CASSKGLVESPLHF.

Worth noting for this clone: The read finishes 3 residues shy of the CDR3 end, and the germline J gene is used to complete it. The rearrangement joins TRBV18 to TRBJ1-2; 8 bases are shared with TRBD1. CDR1 and CDR2 (germline): KGHSH, LQKENI. The CDR3 is made up of 15 amino acids. The part of the CDR3 DNA that was read is TGTGCCAGCTCGCTTTACGCCACAGGGGGAGACGAC. Amino acid sequence: CASSLYATGGDD. The whole CDR3 region reads CASSLYATGGDDYTF.

Points on this clone: The CDR3 end lies 3 residues beyond the end of the read and is filled in from the germline J gene. This chain links TRBV7-2 with TRBJ1-6; D remains unclear. The germline V gene encodes CDR1 SGHTA and CDR2 FQGNSA. V was cut by 3 bases and J by 10 bases, with 13 bases left in between. The CDR3 is 14 amino acids. CDR3 DNA (partial): TGTGCCAGCAGCTTCGGCGGCAGAGGCTCACCC. It codes for CASSFGGRGSP. The CDR3 as a whole reads CASSFGGRGSPLHF. The entire variable domain, with the rest obtained from reference TRBV7-2 and TRBJ1-6, is as follows: GAGVSQSPSNKVTEKGKDVELRCDPISGHTALYWYRQSLGQGLEFLIYFQGNSAPDKSGLPSDRFSAERTGGSVSTLTIQRTQQEDSAVYLCASSFGGRGSPLHFGNGTRLTVT.

The sequenced part of the CDR3 DNA is TGTGCCTGGAGCGGGGGACAGAATTCACCA. It encodes CAWSGGQNSP. The CDR3 reads in full as CAWSGGQNSPLFF. V usage is TRBV30 and J usage is TRBJ1-4; 7 bases map to TRBD1. The CDR3 end lies 3 residues beyond the end of the read and is filled in from the germline J gene. The CDR3 has 13 residues. CDR1 is GTSNPN and CDR2 is SVGIG in the germline V gene (reference sequence).

About this clone: The CDR3 end lies 3 residues beyond the end of the read and is filled in from the germline J gene. The V and J genes are TRBV19 and TRBJ2-7, with TRBD1 matching over 8 bases. The CDR3 totals 14 residues. The germline gives CDR1 LNHDA, CDR2 SQIVND (reference sequence). The V segment lost 3 bases and the J segment 5 bases; nucleotides outside the gene matches: 6. CDR3 in amino acids: CASSIIDRGNEQYF. CDR3 DNA (partial): TGTGCCAGTAGTATCATAGACAGGGGAAACGAG.

Concerning this clone itself: The sequence runs out 3 residues before the end of the CDR3; the remainder is reconstructed from the germline J gene. The V call is TRBV29-1, the J call TRBJ2-7; 10 nucleotides match TRBD1. V shed 4 bases, J shed 4 bases, and the junction held 4 bases outside the gene matches. The CDR3 length is 13 residues. Per the germline V gene, CDR1 is SQVTM and CDR2 is ANQGSEA. The CDR3 reads CSVAPGQGYEQYF. CDR3 DNA, as far as it was read: TGCAGCGTTGCACCGGGACAGGGGTACGAG.

In regard to this clone: The sequence runs out 3 residues before the end of the CDR3; the remainder is reconstructed from the germline J gene. This sequence joins TRBV15 and TRBJ2-5, with D perhaps matching TRBD1 (5 bases). The CDR3 has 15 residues. Trimming shortened V by 2 bases and J by 3 bases, and 13 bases separated the two germline ends. Germline V gene data show CDR1 as LNHNV and CDR2 as YYDKDF (reference sequence). CDR3 sequence reads: CATSRSRQNEETQYF. The covered CDR3 bases are TGTGCCACCAGCAGATCGCGACAGAATGAAGAGACC. Combining the CDR3 with reference TRBV15 and TRBJ2-5 gives the whole variable domain DAMVIQNPRYQVTQFGKPVTLSCSQTLNHNVMYWYQQKSSQAPKLLFHYYDKDFNNEADTPDNFQSRRPNTSFCFLDIRSPGLGDTAMYLCATSRSRQNEETQYFGPGTRLLVL.

As to this clone: The read halts 3 residues ahead of the CDR3 end, with the missing end drawn from the germline J gene. This chain joins TRBV5-1 and TRBJ1-1; 9 positions agree with TRBD1. J lost 3 bases, V lost 1 base, and 13 bases had no gene match. CDR1 is SGHRS and CDR2 is YFSETQ in the germline V gene. The CDR3 totals 18 residues. The sequenced part of the CDR3 DNA is TGCGCCAGCAGCTTGCAAGGACAGGGGTGGGGCTTGGACACTGAA. This translates into CASSLQGQGWGLDTE. Given in full, the CDR3 is CASSLQGQGWGLDTEAFF.

Concerning this clone itself: The DNA ends 3 residues before the CDR3 does, and the rest of the CDR3 is filled in from the germline J gene. This chain connects TRBV29-1 to TRBJ1-1; perhaps TRBD1 as D (6 bases). V was trimmed by 4 bases and J by 1 base, leaving 13 bases between them. Germline V lookup: CDR1 SQVTM, CDR2 ANQGSEA. CDR3 length equals 14 residues. The CDR3 bases that were read are TGCAGCGTTGTTCTCCTACAGGGGAACACTGAA. Its protein is CSVVLLQGNTE. The whole CDR3 reads CSVVLLQGNTEAFF.

Comments on this clone: From the germline J gene comes the end of the CDR3, since the read stops 3 residues before it. V is TRBV23-1 and J is TRBJ2-1; TRBD1 might be the D (6 bases). TRBV23-1 is designated an ORF whose function remains uncertain. The CDR3 spans 17 residues. The V and J ends lost 1 base and 5 bases respectively, with 18 bases between them. The CDR3 loop reads CASSQFCRRGVHNEQFF. CDR3 DNA (partial): TGCGCCAGCAGTCAATTCTGTCGCAGGGGTGTCCACAATGAG.

To note about this clone: The read falls 3 residues short of the CDR3 end, and the missing part is taken from the germline J gene. The chain couples TRBV2 to TRBJ2-7; weak D call: TRBD2 (6 bases). The ends were cut back, 4 bases at V and 2 bases at J, with 12 bases in the middle. CDR3 length equals 14 residues. Germline CDR1 and CDR2: SNHLY and FYNNEI. The part of the CDR3 DNA that was read is TGTGCCAGCAGTGGGGACTTGCTGACCTACGAG. This gives the protein CASSGDLLTYE. The entire CDR3 reads CASSGDLLTYEQYF. Complete variable domain (other parts from reference TRBV2 and TRBJ2-7): EPEVTQTPSHQVTQMGQEVILRCVPISNHLYFYWYRQILGQKVEFLVSFYNNEISEKSEIFDDQFSVERPDGSNFTLKIRSTKLEDSAMYFCASSGDLLTYEQYFGPGTRLTVT.

Points on this clone: The CDR3 extends 3 residues past the end of the read, so its final part is completed from the germline J gene. This chain uses TRBV11-2 with TRBJ1-3, with 9 bases that match TRBD1. Germline trimming cut 4 bases from V and 3 bases from J; bases unmatched to any gene: 4. The CDR3 is 15 residues long. Germline assignment: CDR1 SGHAT and CDR2 FQNNGV. CDR3 DNA (partial): TGTGCCAGCAGCTCTCACAGGGGGCATGGAAACACC. Translation: CASSSHRGHGNT. The CDR3 in its entirety is CASSSHRGHGNTIYF.

About this clone itself: The CDR3 end lies 3 residues beyond the end of the read and is filled in from the germline J gene. The rearrangement uses TRBV18 and TRBJ2-4; TRBD2 matches at 16 bases. Germline trimming cut 6 bases from V and 4 bases from J; bases unmatched to any gene: 6. Germline V CDR1 and CDR2: KGHSH, LQKENI. The CDR3 is 17 amino acids. Partial CDR3 DNA: TGTGCCAGCTCGTCCGGGACTAGCGGGGGGGCGAAAAACATT. This translates into CASSSGTSGGAKNI. The whole CDR3 protein is CASSSGTSGGAKNIQYF.

Comment on this clone: The read finishes 3 residues shy of the CDR3 end, and the germline J gene is used to complete it. The chain uses TRBV14 and TRBJ2-5; D may be TRBD1 (5 bases). CDR1 is SGHDN and CDR2 is FVKESK in the germline V gene. The CDR3 contains 15 residues. V lost 1 base and J lost 3, with 12 bases in between. The sequenced CDR3 bases are TGTGCCAGCAGCCAAGGGTGGGGCCGTGAAGAGACC. Translated, it gives CASSQGWGREET. The entire CDR3 protein reads CASSQGWGREETQYF. The entire variable domain, with the rest obtained from reference TRBV14 and TRBJ2-5, is as follows: EAGVTQFPSHSVIEKGQTVTLRCDPISGHDNLYWYRRVMGKEIKFLLHFVKESKQDESGMPNNRFLAERTGGTYSTLKVQPAELEDSGVYFCASSQGWGREETQYFGPGTRLLVL.

A remark on this clone: The CDR3 goes on 3 residues after the read ends, and that part is filled in from the germline J gene. The chain recombines TRBV7-2 with TRBJ2-7; 7 bases are shared with TRBD2. Germline CDR1 is SGHTA and CDR2 is FQGNSA. This CDR3 is built from 14 residues. The J segment lost 0 bases and the V segment lost 1 base, leaving 0 bases of the junction unmatched. The sequenced part of the CDR3 DNA is TGTGCCAGCAGCTTAGGCGGGGGCTCCTACGAG. Protein product: CASSLGGGSYE. The CDR3 in full is CASSLGGGSYEQYF.